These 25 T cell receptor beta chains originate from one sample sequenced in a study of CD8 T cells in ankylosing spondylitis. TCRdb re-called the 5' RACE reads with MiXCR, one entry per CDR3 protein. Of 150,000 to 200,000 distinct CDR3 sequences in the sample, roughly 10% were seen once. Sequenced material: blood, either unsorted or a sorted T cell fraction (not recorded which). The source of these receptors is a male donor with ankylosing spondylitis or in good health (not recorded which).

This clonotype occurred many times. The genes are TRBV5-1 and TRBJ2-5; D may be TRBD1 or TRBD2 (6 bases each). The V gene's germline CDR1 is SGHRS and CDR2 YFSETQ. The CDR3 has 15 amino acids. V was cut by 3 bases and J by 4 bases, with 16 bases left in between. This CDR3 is CASSWGDTSGETQYF. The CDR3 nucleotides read TGCGCCAGCAGCTGGGGGGACACCTCCGGAGAGACCCAGTACTTC.

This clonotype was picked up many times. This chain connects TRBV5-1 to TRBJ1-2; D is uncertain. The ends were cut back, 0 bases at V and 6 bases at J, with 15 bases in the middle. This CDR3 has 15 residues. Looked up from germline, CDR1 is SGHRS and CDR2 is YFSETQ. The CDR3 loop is CASSLDRVSLDGYTF. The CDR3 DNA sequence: TGCGCCAGCAGCTTGGATAGGGTGTCTTTGGATGGCTACACCTTC.

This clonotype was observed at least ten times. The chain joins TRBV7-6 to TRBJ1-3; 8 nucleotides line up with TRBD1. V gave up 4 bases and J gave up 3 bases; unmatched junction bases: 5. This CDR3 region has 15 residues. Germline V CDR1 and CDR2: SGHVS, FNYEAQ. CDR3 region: CASSSGQGHGNTIYF. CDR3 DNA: TGTGCCAGCAGCTCCGGACAGGGTCATGGAAACACCATATATTTT.

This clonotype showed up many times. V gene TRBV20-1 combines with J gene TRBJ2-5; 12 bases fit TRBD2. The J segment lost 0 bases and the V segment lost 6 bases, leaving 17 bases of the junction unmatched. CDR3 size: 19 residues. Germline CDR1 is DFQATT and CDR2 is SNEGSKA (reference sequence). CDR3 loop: CSAQAMFGTSGSYQETQYF. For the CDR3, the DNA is TGCAGTGCCCAGGCCATGTTTGGGACTAGCGGGTCGTACCAAGAGACCCAGTACTTC.

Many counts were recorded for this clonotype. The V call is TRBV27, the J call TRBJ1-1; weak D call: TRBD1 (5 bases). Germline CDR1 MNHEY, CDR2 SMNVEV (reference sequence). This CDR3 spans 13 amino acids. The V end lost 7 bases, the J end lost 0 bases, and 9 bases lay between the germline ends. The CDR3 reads CASKRTLNTEAFF. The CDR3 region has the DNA TGTGCCAGCAAAAGGACACTGAACACTGAAGCTTTCTTT.

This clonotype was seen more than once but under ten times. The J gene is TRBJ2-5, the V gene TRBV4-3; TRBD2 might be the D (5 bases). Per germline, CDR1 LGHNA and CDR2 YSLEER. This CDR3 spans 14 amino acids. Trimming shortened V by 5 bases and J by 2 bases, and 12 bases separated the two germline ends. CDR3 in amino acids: CASSSLAGQETQYF. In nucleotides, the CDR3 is TGCGCCAGCAGCTCCCTCGCGGGTCAAGAGACCCAGTACTTC.

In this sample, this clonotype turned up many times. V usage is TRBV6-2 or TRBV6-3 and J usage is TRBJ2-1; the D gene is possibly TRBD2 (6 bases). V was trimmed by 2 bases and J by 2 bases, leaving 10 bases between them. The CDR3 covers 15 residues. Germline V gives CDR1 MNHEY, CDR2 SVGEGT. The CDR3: CASSYEGGTYNEQFF. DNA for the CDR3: TGTGCCAGCAGTTACGAAGGAGGGACCTACAATGAGCAGTTCTTC.

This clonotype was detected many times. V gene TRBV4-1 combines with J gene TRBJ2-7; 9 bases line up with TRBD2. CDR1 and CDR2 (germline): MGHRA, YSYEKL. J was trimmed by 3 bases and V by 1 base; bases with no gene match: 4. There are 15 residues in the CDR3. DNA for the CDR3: TGCGCCAGCAGCCAAGCCGGGACTAGCAACTACGAGCAGTACTTC. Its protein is CASSQAGTSNYEQYF.

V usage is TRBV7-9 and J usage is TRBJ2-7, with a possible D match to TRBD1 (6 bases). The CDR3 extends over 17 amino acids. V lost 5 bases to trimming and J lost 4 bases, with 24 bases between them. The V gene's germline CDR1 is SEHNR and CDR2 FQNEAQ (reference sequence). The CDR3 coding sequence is TGTGCCAGCAGCCCTGATGAAAGATGGACAGCGAAATACGAGCAGTACTTC. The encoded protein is CASSPDERWTAKYEQYF.

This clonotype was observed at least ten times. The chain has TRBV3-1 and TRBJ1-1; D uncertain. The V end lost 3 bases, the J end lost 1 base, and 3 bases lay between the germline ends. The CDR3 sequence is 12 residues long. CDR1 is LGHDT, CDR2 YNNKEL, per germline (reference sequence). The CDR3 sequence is CASSHTNTEAFF. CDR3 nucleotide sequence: TGTGCCAGCAGCCATACGAACACTGAAGCTTTCTTT.

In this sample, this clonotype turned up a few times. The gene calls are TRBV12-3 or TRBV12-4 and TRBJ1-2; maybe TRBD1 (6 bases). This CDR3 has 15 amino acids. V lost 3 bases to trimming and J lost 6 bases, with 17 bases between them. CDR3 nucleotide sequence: TGTGCCAGCAGTTTTCGGCCAGGGGCCACGGATGGCTACACCTTC. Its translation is CASSFRPGATDGYTF.

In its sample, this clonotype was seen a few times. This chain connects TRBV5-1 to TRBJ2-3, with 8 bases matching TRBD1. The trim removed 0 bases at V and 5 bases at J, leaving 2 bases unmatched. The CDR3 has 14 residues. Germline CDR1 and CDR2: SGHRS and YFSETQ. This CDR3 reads CASSLATGGDTQYF. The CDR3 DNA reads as TGCGCCAGCAGCTTGGCCACAGGGGGAGATACGCAGTATTTT.

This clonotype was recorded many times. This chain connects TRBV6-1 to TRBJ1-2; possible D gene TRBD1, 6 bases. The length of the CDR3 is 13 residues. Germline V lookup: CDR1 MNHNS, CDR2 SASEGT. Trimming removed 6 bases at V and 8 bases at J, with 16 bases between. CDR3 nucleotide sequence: TGTGCCAGCAGCCCCGGGACACGAAGGGGCTACACCTTC. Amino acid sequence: CASSPGTRRGYTF.

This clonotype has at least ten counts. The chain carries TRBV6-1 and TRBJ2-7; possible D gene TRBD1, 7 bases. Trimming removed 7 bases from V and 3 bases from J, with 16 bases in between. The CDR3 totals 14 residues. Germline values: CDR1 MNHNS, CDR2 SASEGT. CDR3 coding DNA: TGTGCCAGCACCCCCGGGGGACAGATCTACGAGCAGTACTTC. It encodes CASTPGGQIYEQYF.

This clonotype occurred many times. CDR3 DNA sequence: TGTGCTAGTGGCTGGACAGACTACGAGCAGTACTTC. It yields the protein CASGWTDYEQYF. The gene calls are TRBV12-5 and TRBJ2-7; D may be TRBD1 (6 bases). The CDR3 runs 12 residues. From germline, CDR1 is LGHNT and CDR2 FRNRAP. Trimming left V 6 bases short and J 3 bases short, with 9 bases between.

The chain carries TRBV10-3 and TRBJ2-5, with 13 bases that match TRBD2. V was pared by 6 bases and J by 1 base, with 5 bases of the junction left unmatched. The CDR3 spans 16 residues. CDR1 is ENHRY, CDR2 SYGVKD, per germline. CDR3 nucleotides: TGTGCCATCAGCTCCGGGACTAGCGGGGCCCAAGAGACCCAGTACTTC. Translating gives CAISSGTSGAQETQYF.

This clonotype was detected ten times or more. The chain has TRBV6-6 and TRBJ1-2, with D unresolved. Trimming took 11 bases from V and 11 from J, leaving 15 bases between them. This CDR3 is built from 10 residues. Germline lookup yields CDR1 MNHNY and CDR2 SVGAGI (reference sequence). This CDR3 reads CAEELAWYTF. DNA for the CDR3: TGTGCCGAAGAGTTAGCCTGGTACACCTTC.

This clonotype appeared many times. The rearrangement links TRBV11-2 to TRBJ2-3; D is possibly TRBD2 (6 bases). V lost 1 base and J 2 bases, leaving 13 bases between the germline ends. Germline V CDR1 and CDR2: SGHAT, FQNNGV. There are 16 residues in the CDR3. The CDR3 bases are TGTGCCAGCAGCTTAGTGGGGGGTCGTCACACAGATACGCAGTATTTT. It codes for CASSLVGGRHTDTQYF.

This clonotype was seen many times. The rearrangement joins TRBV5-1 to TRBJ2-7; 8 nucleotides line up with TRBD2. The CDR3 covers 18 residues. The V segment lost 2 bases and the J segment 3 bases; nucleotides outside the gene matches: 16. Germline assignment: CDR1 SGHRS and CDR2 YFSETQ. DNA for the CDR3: TGCGCCAGCAGCTTTTCGGAGAGGCGGGGGGCCTCTTTCTACGAGCAGTACTTC. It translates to CASSFSERRGASFYEQYF.

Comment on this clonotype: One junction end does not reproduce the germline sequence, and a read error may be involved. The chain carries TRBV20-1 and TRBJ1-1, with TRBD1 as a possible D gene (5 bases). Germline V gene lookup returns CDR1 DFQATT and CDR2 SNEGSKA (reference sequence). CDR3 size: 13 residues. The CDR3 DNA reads TGCAGTGCTATTGGGGCAGGAAACACTGTAGCTTTCTTT. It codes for CSAIGAGNTVAFF.

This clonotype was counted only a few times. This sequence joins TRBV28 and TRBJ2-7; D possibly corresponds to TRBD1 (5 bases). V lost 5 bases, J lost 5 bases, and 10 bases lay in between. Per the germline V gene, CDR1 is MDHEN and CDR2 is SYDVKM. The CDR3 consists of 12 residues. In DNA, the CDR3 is TGTGCCAGCAGTGCAGGGATCCACGAGCAGTACTTC. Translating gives CASSAGIHEQYF.

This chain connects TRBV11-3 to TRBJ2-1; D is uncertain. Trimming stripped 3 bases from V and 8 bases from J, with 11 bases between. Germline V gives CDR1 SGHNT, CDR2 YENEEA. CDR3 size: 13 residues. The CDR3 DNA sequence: TGTGCCAGCAGCTTCCGACTGATGGATGAGCAGTTCTTC. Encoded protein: CASSFRLMDEQFF.

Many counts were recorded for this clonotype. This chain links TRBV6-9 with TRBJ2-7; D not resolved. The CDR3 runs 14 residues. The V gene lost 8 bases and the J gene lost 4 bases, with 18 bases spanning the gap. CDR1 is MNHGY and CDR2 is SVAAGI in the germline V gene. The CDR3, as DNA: TGTGCCAGCCCCTTCGGTTGGTCCCTATACGAGCAGTACTTC. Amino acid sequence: CASPFGWSLYEQYF.

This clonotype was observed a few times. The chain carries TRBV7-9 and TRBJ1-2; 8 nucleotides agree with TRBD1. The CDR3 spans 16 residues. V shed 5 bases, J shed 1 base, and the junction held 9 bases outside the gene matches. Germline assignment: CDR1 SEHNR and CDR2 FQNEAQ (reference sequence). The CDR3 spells CASSPSQGGFNYGYTF. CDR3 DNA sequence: TGTGCCAGCAGCCCCTCACAGGGGGGATTTAACTATGGCTACACCTTC.

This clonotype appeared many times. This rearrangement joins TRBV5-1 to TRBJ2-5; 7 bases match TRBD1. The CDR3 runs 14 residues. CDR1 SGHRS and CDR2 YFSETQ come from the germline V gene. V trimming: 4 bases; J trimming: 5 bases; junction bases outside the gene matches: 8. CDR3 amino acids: CASSRTGNGETQYF. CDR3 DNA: TGCGCCAGCAGCCGGACAGGAAACGGGGAGACCCAGTACTTC.